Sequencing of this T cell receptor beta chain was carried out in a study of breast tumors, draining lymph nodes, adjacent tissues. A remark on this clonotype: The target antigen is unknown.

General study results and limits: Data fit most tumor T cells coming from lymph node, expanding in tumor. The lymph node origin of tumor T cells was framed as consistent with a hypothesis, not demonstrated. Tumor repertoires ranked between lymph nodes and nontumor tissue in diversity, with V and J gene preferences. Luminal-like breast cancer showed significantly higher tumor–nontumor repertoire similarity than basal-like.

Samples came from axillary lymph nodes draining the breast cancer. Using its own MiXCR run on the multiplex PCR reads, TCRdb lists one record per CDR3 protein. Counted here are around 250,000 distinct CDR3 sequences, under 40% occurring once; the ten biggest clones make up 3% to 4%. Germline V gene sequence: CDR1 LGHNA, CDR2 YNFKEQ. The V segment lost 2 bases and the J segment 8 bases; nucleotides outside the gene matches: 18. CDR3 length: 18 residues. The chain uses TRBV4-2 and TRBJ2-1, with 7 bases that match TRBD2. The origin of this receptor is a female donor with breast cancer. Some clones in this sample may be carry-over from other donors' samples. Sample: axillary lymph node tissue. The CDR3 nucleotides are TGTGCCAGCAGCCAATCTGTCCCAGCGGGGAGGGCCGTATATGAGCAGTTCTTC. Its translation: CASSQSVPAGRAVYEQFF.